The clone carrying this T cell receptor (beta chain) was recorded a few times. This entry is derived from a study of T-cell reconstitution after alpha-beta-depleted transplantation in children. The authors prepared the TCRbeta library with unique molecular identifiers. TCRdb independently ran MiXCR on the PCR reads; one entry per CDR3 protein. The sample holds approximately 1,000,000 distinct CDR3 sequences, about 30% seen once. This receptor was identified in a boy in the first two years of life who had a stem cell transplant for SCID, so the T cells may come from the graft donor. The sample was PBMCs, mostly from graft donor cells, taken 360 days after TCRalphabeta/CD19-depleted stem cell transplant.

In nucleotides, the CDR3 is TGTGCCAGCAGTTACTCCGCGACAGGGATCGGGATAGCCAAAAACATTCAGTACTTC. It encodes CASSYSATGIGIAKNIQYF. V gene TRBV6-2 or TRBV6-3 combines with J gene TRBJ2-4, with TRBD1 identical over 7 bases. Germline V lookup: CDR1 MNHEY, CDR2 SVGEGT. The CDR3 sequence is 19 residues long. The trim removed 0 bases at V and 0 bases at J, leaving 11 bases unmatched.